These 5 T cell receptor beta chains originate from one sample sequenced in a study of response to subunit inactivated influenza vaccine. MiXCR, applied by TCRdb to the RT-PCR reads, yields one record per CDR3 protein. The data show hundreds of thousands of distinct CDR3 sequences, with 10% to 15% seen just once and around 12% held by the top ten. The sample consisted of PBMCs from blood, taken 35 to 45 days after vaccination. The receptors come from a man in his fifties who received an inactivated influenza vaccine.

This clonotype was seen only a few times. The chain employs TRBV15 and TRBJ1-1; D is uncertain. V dropped 0 bases and J dropped 2 bases, with 13 bases sitting between them. The CDR3 is 16 amino acids. Germline V gene data show CDR1 as LNHNV and CDR2 as YYDKDF (reference sequence). Here the CDR3 DNA reads TGTGCCACCAGCAGAGATGGACTAGCTAGTAACACTGAAGCTTTCTTT. As protein: CATSRDGLASNTEAFF.

A note on this clonotype: With a much larger clone just one base away, this may be a read error. CDR3 DNA: TGTGCCAGCAGTCCCGGGACTAGCGGGGGGTTGGGTACGCAGTATTTT. Translated: CASSPGTSGGLGTQYF. This sequence joins TRBV12-3 or TRBV12-4 and TRBJ2-3; 15 bases are a match to TRBD2. With V trimmed by 5 bases and J by 8 bases, 8 bases remained unmatched. The CDR3 extends over 16 amino acids.

In its sample, this clonotype was seen a few times. The V and J genes are TRBV12-3 or TRBV12-4 and TRBJ2-2, with unresolved D. The CDR3 has 16 residues. Trimming cost V 2 bases and J 3 bases, with 13 bases left between them. The CDR3 sequence is CASSLKHPSDTGELFF. In DNA, the CDR3 is TGTGCCAGCAGTTTAAAGCATCCATCGGACACCGGGGAGCTGTTTTTT.

CDR3 in amino acids: CASSLPRGSGDTQYF. CDR3 nucleotide sequence: TGTGCCAGCAGCTTACCACGGGGGAGTGGAGATACGCAGTATTTT. This rearrangement joins TRBV7-9 to TRBJ2-3, with a possible D match to TRBD2 (6 bases). The germline V and J ends were trimmed by 2 bases and 5 bases, with 14 bases remaining between them. The CDR3 has 15 amino acids. Germline lookup yields CDR1 SEHNR and CDR2 FQNEAQ (reference sequence).

The chain combines TRBV4-3 with TRBJ2-7; TRBD2 aligns across 10 bases. Germline loops: CDR1 LGHNA, CDR2 YSLEER. The CDR3 spans 16 residues. V shed 0 bases and J 3 bases; nucleotides not matched to a gene: 5. The CDR3 DNA is TGCGCCAGCAGCCAAGATGGGACTAGCGAGATCTACGAGCAGTACTTC. Amino acids: CASSQDGTSEIYEQYF.